This T cell receptor beta chain derives from a study of T cell responses to AZD1222 COVID-19 vaccine. Study-level findings and limits: Unmutated variant regions are reportedly targeted by nearly half of spike-specific TCRs.

V gave up 2 bases and J gave up 6 bases, with 8 bases separating them. Germline V gene data show CDR1 as WSHSY and CDR2 as SAAADI. The CDR3 extends over 13 amino acids. As for this clone: Its antigen is unknown.

Sequencing was performed with immunoSEQ multiplex PCR; in TCRdb, only in-frame clones are kept and a portion is missing. The sample contains about 140,000 clones, 90% of which appear only once. The sequencing used peripheral blood, collected on day 0 of AZD1222 vaccination. The chain employs TRBV10-2 and TRBJ1-5; maybe TRBD1 (5 bases). The sequence came from an adult in good health. CDR3 in amino acids: CASSEGAVQPQHF. For the CDR3, the DNA is TGCGCCAGCAGTGAGGGGGCGGTTCAGCCCCAGCATTTT.